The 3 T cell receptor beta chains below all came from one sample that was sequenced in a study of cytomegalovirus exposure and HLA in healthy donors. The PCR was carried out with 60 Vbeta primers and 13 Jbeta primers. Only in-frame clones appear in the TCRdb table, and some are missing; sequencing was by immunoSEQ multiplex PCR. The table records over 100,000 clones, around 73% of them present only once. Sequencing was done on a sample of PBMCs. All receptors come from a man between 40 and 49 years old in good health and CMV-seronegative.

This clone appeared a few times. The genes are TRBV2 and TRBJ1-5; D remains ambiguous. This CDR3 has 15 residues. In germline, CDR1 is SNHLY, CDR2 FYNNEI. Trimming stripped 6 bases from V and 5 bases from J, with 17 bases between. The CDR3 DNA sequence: TGTGCCAGCAGCGGGGTTTCGTTGGCCGATCAGCCCCAGCATTTT. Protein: CASSGVSLADQPQHF. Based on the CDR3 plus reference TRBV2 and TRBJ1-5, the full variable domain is EPEVTQTPSHQVTQMGQEVILRCVPISNHLYFYWYRQILGQKVEFLVSFYNNEISEKSEIFDDQFSVERPDGSNFTLKIRSTKLEDSAMYFCASSGVSLADQPQHFGDGTRLSIL.

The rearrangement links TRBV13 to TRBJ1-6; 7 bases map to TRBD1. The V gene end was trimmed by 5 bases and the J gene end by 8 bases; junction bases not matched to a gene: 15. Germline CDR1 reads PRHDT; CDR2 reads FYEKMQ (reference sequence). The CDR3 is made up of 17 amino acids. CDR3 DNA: TGTGCCAGCAGCCCAATCCCGGACAGGCCTGGGGATTCACCCCTCCACTTT. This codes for CASSPIPDRPGDSPLHF.

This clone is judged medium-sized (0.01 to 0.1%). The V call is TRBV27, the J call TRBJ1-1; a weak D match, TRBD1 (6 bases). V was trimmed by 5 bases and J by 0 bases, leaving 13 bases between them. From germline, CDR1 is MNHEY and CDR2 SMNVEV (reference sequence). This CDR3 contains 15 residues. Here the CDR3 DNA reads TGTGCCAGCAGTCCTCCACAGGGTTTGAACACTGAAGCTTTCTTT. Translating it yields CASSPPQGLNTEAFF.